Each of the 19 T cell receptor beta chains below was sequenced from the same sample in a study of lymphopenia after photon versus proton radiotherapy. Assay used: immunoSEQ multiplex PCR; TCRdb lists only in-frame clones, some missing. The data hold about 4,900 clones, with about 91% observed a single time. Sequencing used peripheral blood, obtained from a patient treated with photon-based radiotherapy. The receptors originated from an elderly man with cholangiocarcinoma.

This clone was seen more than once but under ten times. This chain joins TRBV6-5 and TRBJ1-4, with D perhaps TRBD1 (6 bases). The V end lost 5 bases, the J end lost 4 bases, and 14 bases lay between the germline ends. The CDR3 sequence is 15 residues long. Germline CDR1 reads MNHEY; CDR2 reads SVGAGI. CDR3 residues: CASSLDGGGNEKLFF. CDR3 DNA sequence: TGTGCCAGCAGTCTAGACGGGGGCGGTAATGAAAAACTGTTTTTT.

J is TRBJ1-1 and V is TRBV18; a weak D match, TRBD1 (6 bases). Germline V gene sequence: CDR1 KGHSH, CDR2 LQKENI. Trimming removed 1 base at V and 3 bases at J, with 15 bases between. The CDR3 contains 16 residues. In DNA form, the CDR3 reads TGTGCCAGCTCACCACTTCATTCAGGGGTGGACACTGAAGCTTTCTTT. This gives the protein CASSPLHSGVDTEAFF.

V and J are TRBV5-6 and TRBJ1-1; D is undetermined. Germline V gene lookup returns CDR1 SGHDT and CDR2 YYEEEE. V was clipped by 2 bases and J by 4 bases, with 9 bases between them. The CDR3 runs 13 residues. DNA for the CDR3: TGTGCCAGCAGCTTCAAGGGTTCCACTGAAGCTTTCTTT. It codes for CASSFKGSTEAFF.

The chain joins TRBV11-1 to TRBJ1-1; D is unclear. There are 13 residues in the CDR3. Trimming took 5 bases from V and 1 from J, leaving 8 bases between them. Germline assignment: CDR1 SGHAT and CDR2 FQDESV (reference sequence). The CDR3 sequence is CASSANTNTEAFF. CDR3 in DNA: TGTGCCAGCAGCGCCAATACGAACACTGAAGCTTTCTTT.

The V call is TRBV5-4, the J call TRBJ2-3, with D perhaps matching TRBD2 (6 bases). Germline V gives CDR1 SGHNT, CDR2 YYREEE (reference sequence). Trimming shortened V by 4 bases and J by 3 bases, and 12 bases separated the two germline ends. CDR3 length: 14 amino acids. In nucleotides, the CDR3 is TGTGCCAGCAGCACCGGAGGGAGGACAGATACGCAGTATTTT. It codes for CASSTGGRTDTQYF.

This clone was counted a few times. The V gene is TRBV4-1, the J gene TRBJ2-3; TRBD2 matches 16 bases. This CDR3 comprises 19 residues. With V trimmed by 2 bases and J by 5 bases, 10 bases remained unmatched. CDR1 MGHRA and CDR2 YSYEKL come from the germline V gene. The CDR3 nucleotides read TGCGCCAGCAGCCAACAACCGGGACTAGCGGGGGGGCCGGTAGATACGCAGTATTTT. It is translated as CASSQQPGLAGGPVDTQYF.

This chain links TRBV28 with TRBJ1-2; D gene ambiguous. V was pared by 4 bases and J by 4 bases, with 7 bases between. This CDR3 spans 12 amino acids. The germline V gene has CDR1 MDHEN and CDR2 SYDVKM. CDR3 bases: TGTGCCAGCAGTTCTCCCCTCTATGGCTACACCTTC. Translated, it gives CASSSPLYGYTF.

The rearrangement joins TRBV7-2 to TRBJ1-1; D gene ambiguous. Trimming removed 6 bases at V and 1 base at J, with 6 bases between. Germline V gene data show CDR1 as SGHTA and CDR2 as FQGNSA. This CDR3 is built from 12 residues. The CDR3 bases are TGTGCCAGCAGAGTCCAGAACACTGAAGCTTTCTTT. Translation: CASRVQNTEAFF. Supplemented by reference TRBV7-2 and TRBJ1-1, the full variable domain reads GAGVSQSPSNKVTEKGKDVELRCDPISGHTALYWYRQSLGQGLEFLIYFQGNSAPDKSGLPSDRFSAERTGGSVSTLTIQRTQQEDSAVYLCASRVQNTEAFFGQGTRLTVV.

The rearrangement joins TRBV9 to TRBJ2-3; TRBD2 is a possible D gene (7 bases). The CDR3 covers 14 residues. Trimming took off 4 bases at V and 5 bases at J, with 14 bases between the two ends. CDR1 and CDR2 (germline): SGDLS, YYNGEE. CDR3 amino acids: CASSRGLGGDTQYF. The CDR3 bases are TGTGCCAGCAGCCGAGGACTAGGGGGAGATACGCAGTATTTT.

The chain is built from TRBV9 and TRBJ2-1, with D hard to call. Trimming shortened V by 3 bases and J by 4 bases, and 11 bases separated the two germline ends. This CDR3 spans 14 amino acids. The germline V gene has CDR1 SGDLS and CDR2 YYNGEE. In DNA form, the CDR3 reads TGTGCCAGCAGCGCAGTAAACTATTACAATGAGCAGTTCTTC. This translates into CASSAVNYYNEQFF.

The V and J genes are TRBV18 and TRBJ2-2; D could derive from TRBD1 or TRBD2 (5 bases each). Germline V gene sequence: CDR1 KGHSH, CDR2 LQKENI. The CDR3 covers 14 residues. V lost 2 bases to trimming and J lost 6 bases, with 10 bases between them. This chain's CDR3 is CASSPAGGPGELFF. Here the CDR3 DNA reads TGTGCCAGCTCACCAGCTGGGGGACCCGGGGAGCTGTTTTTT.

Only one count was recorded for this clone. This sequence joins TRBV11-2 and TRBJ1-1, with D possibly matching TRBD1 (5 bases). Germline V lookup: CDR1 SGHAT, CDR2 FQNNGV. The CDR3 contains 15 residues. Trimming took off 0 bases at V and 8 bases at J, with 16 bases between the two ends. The CDR3 is CASSLDRPARGEAFF. In DNA form, the CDR3 reads TGTGCCAGCAGCTTAGATCGTCCCGCCCGGGGGGAAGCTTTCTTT.

The rearrangement links TRBV6-1 to TRBJ1-2; D is unresolved. The CDR3 consists of 13 residues. Germline V lookup: CDR1 MNHNS, CDR2 SASEGT. V was shortened by 8 bases and J by 0 bases, with 10 bases between the two germline ends. CDR3 sequence (DNA): TGTGCCAGCGGGTTGTTAGCTAACTATGGCTACACCTTC. It is translated as CASGLLANYGYTF.

V and J are TRBV2 and TRBJ2-3; 7 nucleotides align to TRBD2. Per germline, CDR1 SNHLY and CDR2 FYNNEI. The CDR3 extends over 13 amino acids. V trimming: 9 bases; J trimming: 0 bases; junction bases outside the gene matches: 3. For the CDR3, the DNA is TGTGCCAGGACTAGCAGAAGCACAGATACGCAGTATTTT. It is translated as CARTSRSTDTQYF.

This chain connects TRBV11-2 to TRBJ1-2, with D possibly TRBD1 on 6 matching bases. The germline V and J ends were trimmed by 7 bases and 4 bases, with 16 bases remaining between them. The germline V gene has CDR1 SGHAT and CDR2 FQNNGV. The CDR3 is made up of 14 amino acids. CDR3: CASIPVGATYGYTF. CDR3 nucleotides: TGTGCCAGCATCCCGGTGGGGGCGACCTATGGCTACACCTTC. The whole variable domain, remainder taken from reference TRBV11-2 and TRBJ1-2, is EAGVAQSPRYKIIEKRQSVAFWCNPISGHATLYWYQQILGQGPKLLIQFQNNGVVDDSQLPKDRFSAERLKGVDSTLKIQPAKLEDSAVYLCASIPVGATYGYTFGSGTRLTVV.

The sample holds a few counts of this clone. The chain employs TRBV4-1 and TRBJ2-5; 7 nucleotides align to TRBD1. The trim removed 4 bases at V and 9 bases at J, leaving 8 bases unmatched. The CDR3 has 13 amino acids. Germline V gene lookup returns CDR1 MGHRA and CDR2 YSYEKL. CDR3 in DNA: TGCGCCAGCAGCCGGACACCTCAGGGGGCCCAGTACTTC. Translation: CASSRTPQGAQYF.

The chain joins TRBV7-9 to TRBJ1-4, with D possibly being TRBD1 (6 bases). The CDR3 spans 15 residues. Germline assignment: CDR1 SEHNR and CDR2 FQNEAQ (reference sequence). The ends were cut back, 1 base at V and 7 bases at J, with 13 bases in the middle. The CDR3 sequence: CASSLDNRVGEKLFF. In nucleotides, the CDR3 is TGTGCCAGCAGCTTAGATAACAGGGTCGGTGAAAAACTGTTTTTT.

The chain recombines TRBV7-9 with TRBJ2-1, with TRBD2 matching 8 bases. The ends lost 3 bases at V and 6 bases at J; junction bases unmatched: 7. Germline CDR1 SEHNR, CDR2 FQNEAQ (reference sequence). This CDR3 comprises 15 residues. The CDR3 coding sequence is TGTGCCAGCAGCTTCCCCCGGGCGGGGGGCAATGAGCAGTTCTTC. Its protein is CASSFPRAGGNEQFF.

The chain combines TRBV7-9 with TRBJ2-7; D unclear. Germline CDR1 is SEHNR and CDR2 is FQNEAQ (reference sequence). V dropped 5 bases and J dropped 6 bases, with 17 bases sitting between them. This CDR3 region has 14 residues. Here the CDR3 reads CASSLDVTGSEQYF. CDR3 DNA sequence: TGTGCCAGCAGCCTAGACGTCACGGGTAGCGAGCAGTACTTC. Complete variable domain (other parts from reference TRBV7-9 and TRBJ2-7): DTGVSQNPRHKITKRGQNVTFRCDPISEHNRLYWYRQTLGQGPEFLTYFQNEAQLEKSRLLSDRFSAERPKGSFSTLEIQRTEQGDSAMYLCASSLDVTGSEQYFGPGTRLTVT.